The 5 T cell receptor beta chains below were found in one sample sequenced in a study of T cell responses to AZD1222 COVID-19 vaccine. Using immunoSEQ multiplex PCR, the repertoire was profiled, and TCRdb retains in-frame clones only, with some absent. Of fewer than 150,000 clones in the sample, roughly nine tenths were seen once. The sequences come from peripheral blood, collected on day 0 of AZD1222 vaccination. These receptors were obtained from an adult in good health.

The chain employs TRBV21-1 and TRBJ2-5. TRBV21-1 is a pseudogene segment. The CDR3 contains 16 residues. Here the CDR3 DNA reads TGTGCCAGCAGCTGCCCAGGGATAGAGGGTCCAGAGACCCAGTACTTC. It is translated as CASSCPGIEGPETQYF.

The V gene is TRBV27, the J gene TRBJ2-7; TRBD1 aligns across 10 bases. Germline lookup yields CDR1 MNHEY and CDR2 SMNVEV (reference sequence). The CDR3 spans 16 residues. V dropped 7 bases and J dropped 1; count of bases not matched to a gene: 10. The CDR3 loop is CASIKFLGQGSYEQYF. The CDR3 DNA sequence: TGTGCCAGCATCAAGTTCCTGGGACAGGGGTCCTACGAGCAGTACTTC.

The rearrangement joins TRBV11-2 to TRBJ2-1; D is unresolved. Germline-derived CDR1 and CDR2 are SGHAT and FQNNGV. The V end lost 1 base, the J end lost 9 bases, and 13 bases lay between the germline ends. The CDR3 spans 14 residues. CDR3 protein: CASSLGGRTSEQFF. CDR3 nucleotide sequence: TGTGCCAGCAGCTTAGGAGGAAGAACGAGTGAGCAGTTCTTC.

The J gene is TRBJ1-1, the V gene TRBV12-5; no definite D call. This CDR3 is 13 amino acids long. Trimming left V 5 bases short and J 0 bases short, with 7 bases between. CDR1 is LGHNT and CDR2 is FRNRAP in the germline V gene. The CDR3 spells CASGVNMNTEAFF. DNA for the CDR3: TGTGCTAGTGGTGTCAACATGAACACTGAAGCTTTCTTT.

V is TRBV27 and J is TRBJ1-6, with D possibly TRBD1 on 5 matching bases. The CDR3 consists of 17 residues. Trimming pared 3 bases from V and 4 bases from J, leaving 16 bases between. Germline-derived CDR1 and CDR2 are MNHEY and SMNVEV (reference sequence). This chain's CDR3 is CASSFSPGTSYNSPLHF. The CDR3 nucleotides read TGTGCCAGCAGTTTTTCTCCCGGGACGTCTTATAATTCACCCCTCCACTTT.